This T cell receptor beta chain emerged from a study of control samples from healthy donors and cancer patients. Assay: immunoSEQ multiplex PCR; the TCRdb copy retains only in-frame clones and omits some. The table includes about 70,000 clones, roughly 84% detected once. The CDR3 loop spans 16 amino acids. J was trimmed by 2 bases and V by 4 bases; bases with no gene match: 6. Germline lookup yields CDR1 MDHEN and CDR2 SYDVKM. Input material: PBMCs. The source of this sequence is a woman in her forties or fifties with lung cancer. The V gene is TRBV28, the J gene TRBJ2-2; 8 positions agree with TRBD2. The chain's CDR3 is CASSSPGGPNTGELFF. CDR3 coding DNA: TGTGCCAGCAGTTCCCCGGGGGGGCCCAACACCGGGGAGCTGTTTTTT.